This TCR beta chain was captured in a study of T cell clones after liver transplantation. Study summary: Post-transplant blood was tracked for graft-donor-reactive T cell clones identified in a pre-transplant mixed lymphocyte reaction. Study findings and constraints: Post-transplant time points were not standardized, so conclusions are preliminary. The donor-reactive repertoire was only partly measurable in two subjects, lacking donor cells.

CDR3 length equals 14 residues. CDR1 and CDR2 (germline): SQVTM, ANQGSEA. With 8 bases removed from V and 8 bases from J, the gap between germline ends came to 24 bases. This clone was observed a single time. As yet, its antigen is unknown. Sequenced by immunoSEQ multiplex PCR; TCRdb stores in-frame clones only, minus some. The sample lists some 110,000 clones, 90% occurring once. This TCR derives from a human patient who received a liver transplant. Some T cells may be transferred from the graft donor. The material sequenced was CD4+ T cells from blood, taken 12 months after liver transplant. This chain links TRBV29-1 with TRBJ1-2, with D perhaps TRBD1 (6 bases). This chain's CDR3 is CSTEGRGAGRGYTF. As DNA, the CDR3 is TGCAGCACTGAAGGCCGGGGGGCTGGAAGGGGCTACACCTTC.